This T cell receptor beta chain was profiled in a study of blood T cell repertoires in COVID-19. Study at large: PBMCs, B-cell-depleted T cells, or T cells were the source of the cDNA or gDNA that made up the material.

Profiled with immunoSEQ multiplex PCR; TCRdb holds only in-frame clones, not every one. The sample lists about 130,000 clones; approximately 86% were seen once. Trimming took off 10 bases at V and 6 bases at J, with 16 bases between the two ends. This CDR3 has 13 amino acids. Germline CDR1 MNHEY, CDR2 SVGAGI. Assignment of participants to cohorts was predicated upon participant-reported clinical history. The study counted Cohort 3 donors as recovered given two negative PCRs, clearance, or symptom resolution. The chain recombines TRBV6-5 with TRBJ1-5, with a tentative D call TRBD1 (5 bases). Sequencing used PBMCs or T cells enriched from blood (not recorded which). The receptor comes from a woman aged 45-60 years who had recovered from COVID-19. The CDR3 bases are TGTGCCATCCAGGCTTGGGGGGGTCAGCCCCAGCATTTT. It codes for CAIQAWGGQPQHF.